This TCR beta chain was identified during a study of T cells in Graves' hyperthyroidism and ophthalmopathy. V was pared by 6 bases and J by 4 bases, with 13 bases of the junction left unmatched. This CDR3 region has 17 residues. Looked up from germline, CDR1 is SEHNR and CDR2 is FQNEAQ (reference sequence). Regions amplified from RNA transcripts were the TCR beta CDR3 regions. During a first-round RT-PCR of the TCR CDR3, the HTBI primer set was used. In TCRdb, the multiplex PCR reads were re-called with MiXCR into one record per CDR3 protein. This table holds more than 500,000 distinct CDR3 sequences, roughly 16% found once. This clonotype was detected a few times. Fresh peripheral blood, under 13 ml, was the source of the PBMCs.

Material: blood. The chain links TRBV7-9 to TRBJ2-1; 9 bases match TRBD2. The TCR was taken from a woman aged 30 to 39 with Graves' ophthalmopathy. CDR3 residues: CASRSPSETSGYNEQFF. The CDR3 nucleotides read TGTGCCAGCAGATCGCCCTCCGAGACTAGCGGTTACAATGAGCAGTTCTTC.